These 23 T cell receptor beta chains share one sample of origin, sequenced in a study of graft-versus-host responses after intestinal transplantation. Their antigens remain unidentified. Sequenced by immunoSEQ multiplex PCR; TCRdb stores in-frame clones only, minus some. This sample has approximately 89,000 clones, with about 93% found just once. The material was unstimulated CD4+ T cells sorted from spleen or lymph node cells, obtained before intestinal transplant. Every receptor here comes from a human donor who received an intestinal transplant.

V and J are TRBV5-6 and TRBJ2-1; 8 bases align to TRBD2. There are 16 residues in the CDR3. CDR1 is SGHDT and CDR2 is YYEEEE in the germline V gene. J gave up 7 bases and V 0 bases, and 9 bases lay outside the gene matches. The DNA for the CDR3 is TGTGCCAGCAGCTTGGGGACGGGGGGGATGTGGAATGAGCAGTTCTTC. This codes for CASSLGTGGMWNEQFF.

V gene TRBV9 combines with J gene TRBJ2-1; D perhaps matches TRBD1 (5 bases). CDR1 SGDLS and CDR2 YYNGEE come from the germline V gene. V lost 0 bases and J lost 6, with 13 bases in between. The CDR3 covers 15 residues. Here the CDR3 DNA reads TGTGCCAGCAGCGTAGGGTGGCGGCAGGGCAATGAGCAGTTCTTC. Amino acid sequence: CASSVGWRQGNEQFF.

The V and J genes are TRBV11-2 and TRBJ2-7; TRBD2 might be the D (6 bases). Germline V gene sequence: CDR1 SGHAT, CDR2 FQNNGV. V was cut by 6 bases and J by 2 bases, with 17 bases left in between. This CDR3 contains 15 residues. CDR3 DNA sequence: TGTGCCAGCAGGGGGTGGCGGGACGGCGCCTACGAGCAGTACTTC. This sequence encodes CASRGWRDGAYEQYF.

V and J are TRBV5-5 and TRBJ2-3; D possibly corresponds to TRBD1 (6 bases). The ends were cut back, 4 bases at V and 0 bases at J, with 24 bases in the middle. Germline CDR1 SGHKS, CDR2 YYEKEE (reference sequence). CDR3 length: 19 residues. This CDR3 is CASSRLTEGWTASTDTQYF. CDR3 sequence (DNA): TGTGCCAGCAGCCGCCTGACCGAGGGATGGACAGCTAGCACAGATACGCAGTATTTT.

The V and J genes are TRBV4-1 and TRBJ2-7; a weak D match, TRBD1 (5 bases). The CDR3 contains 14 residues. CDR1 and CDR2 from the germline V gene are MGHRA and YSYEKL. V was cut by 3 bases and J by 1 base, with 10 bases left in between. CDR3 in DNA: TGCGCCAGCAGCCAGCCACAGGAATCCTACGAGCAGTACTTC. Its translation is CASSQPQESYEQYF.

This sequence joins TRBV25-1 and TRBJ1-2; TRBD1 aligns across 8 bases. Germline CDR1 and CDR2: MGHDK and SYGVNS. The CDR3 totals 14 residues. Trimming at V came to 6 bases and at J to 3 bases, leaving 6 bases not matched to a gene. CDR3 sequence (DNA): TGTGCCAGCAGGAAAACGGGACAGGACTATGGCTACACCTTC. This gives the protein CASRKTGQDYGYTF.

In its sample, this clone was seen a few times. The CDR3 bases are TGTGCCAGCAGTTGGACCATTGGACAGGGAGTTTCACCCCTCCACTTT. Translation: CASSWTIGQGVSPLHF. The chain employs TRBV6-5 and TRBJ1-6; TRBD1 matches at 8 bases. The J segment lost 9 bases and the V segment lost 4 bases, leaving 11 bases of the junction unmatched. The CDR3 has 16 amino acids. Germline lookup yields CDR1 MNHEY and CDR2 SVGAGI.

The rearrangement links TRBV11-2 to TRBJ2-7; 9 bases are a match to TRBD1. The germline V gene encodes CDR1 SGHAT and CDR2 FQNNGV. After removal of 5 bases from V and 2 bases from J, the junction contained 13 bases not matched to a gene. The CDR3 has 17 residues. The CDR3 here is CASSIRHPGTGPYEQYF. The CDR3, as DNA: TGTGCCAGCAGCATAAGACATCCCGGGACAGGGCCCTACGAGCAGTACTTC.

The chain has TRBV28 and TRBJ1-6; TRBD1 agrees at 7 bases. V lost 5 bases and J lost 12; bases outside the gene matches: 10. Germline V gene data show CDR1 as MDHEN and CDR2 as SYDVKM. CDR3 length equals 14 residues. Written as DNA, the CDR3 is TGTGCCAGCAGTCGACTCCGGGACAGAGAACCCCTCCACTTT. The encoded protein is CASSRLRDREPLHF.

The chain links TRBV19 to TRBJ2-5; TRBD2 matches at 9 bases. Germline CDR1 reads LNHDA; CDR2 reads SQIVND (reference sequence). The CDR3 covers 15 residues. After removal of 5 bases from V and 7 bases from J, the junction contained 11 bases not matched to a gene. CDR3: CASSSWTSESGTQYF. The CDR3 DNA sequence: TGTGCCAGTAGTTCCTGGACTAGCGAAAGTGGGACCCAGTACTTC.

The chain combines TRBV7-6 with TRBJ1-4; TRBD1 matches 7 bases. V lost 5 bases to trimming and J lost 8 bases; unmatched junction nucleotides: 11. The CDR3 runs 15 residues. CDR1 is SGHVS, CDR2 FNYEAQ, per germline. The CDR3 protein is CASSHRQGRNEKLFF. CDR3 sequence (DNA): TGTGCCAGCAGCCACCGACAGGGCAGGAACGAAAAACTGTTTTTT.

The rearrangement uses TRBV18 and TRBJ2-7; a possible D gene is TRBD1 (6 bases). Trimming removed 3 bases at V and 5 bases at J, with 11 bases between. The CDR3 length is 13 residues. Germline CDR1 is KGHSH and CDR2 is LQKENI. The CDR3 nucleotides read TGTGCCAGCTCACCCATGACAGGTAACGAGCAGTACTTC. Amino acids: CASSPMTGNEQYF.

The chain employs TRBV5-4 and TRBJ1-2; 12 bases align to TRBD1. The V gene's germline CDR1 is SGHNT and CDR2 YYREEE (reference sequence). The CDR3 length is 15 residues. Trimming removed 4 bases from V and 8 bases from J; junction bases left unmatched: 9. The CDR3 DNA reads TGTGCCAGCAGCGCGCCCGGGACAGGGGGCAGAGGCTACACCTTC. Its translation: CASSAPGTGGRGYTF. The full variable domain, rest sourced from reference TRBV5-4 and TRBJ1-2, is ETGVTQSPTHLIKTRGQQVTLRCSSQSGHNTVSWYQQALGQGPQFIFQYYREEENGRGNFPPRFSGLQFPNYSSELNVNALELDDSALYLCASSAPGTGGRGYTFGSGTRLTVV.

J is TRBJ1-2 and V is TRBV18; D not resolved. V lost 3 bases to trimming and J lost 7 bases, with 12 bases between them. The germline V gene encodes CDR1 KGHSH and CDR2 LQKENI. CDR3 length: 13 residues. CDR3 bases: TGTGCCAGCTCACCGGCTGGGAGCGGTGGCTACACCTTC. Encoded protein: CASSPAGSGGYTF.

The chain recombines TRBV6-6 with TRBJ2-7; 13 positions agree with TRBD2. This CDR3 is 15 amino acids long. CDR1 and CDR2 from the germline V gene are MNHNY and SVGAGI (reference sequence). V lost 6 bases, J lost 3 bases, and 5 bases stayed unmatched. CDR3 DNA sequence: TGTGCCAGCAGGTATGGGACTAGCGGGAACTACGAGCAGTACTTC. This translates into CASRYGTSGNYEQYF.

The chain recombines TRBV15 with TRBJ2-3, with TRBD1 matching 9 bases. The germline V gene has CDR1 LNHNV and CDR2 YYDKDF (reference sequence). The J segment lost 5 bases and the V segment lost 9 bases, leaving 12 bases of the junction unmatched. The CDR3 length is 15 residues. The CDR3 region has the DNA TGTGCCACGGCTGTACAGGGGGCTTCTGGAGATACGCAGTATTTT. This sequence encodes CATAVQGASGDTQYF.

The CDR3 loop reads CASSVVGGPDTQYF. The CDR3 DNA is TGTGCCAGCAGCGTCGTCGGGGGGCCAGATACGCAGTATTTT. The chain recombines TRBV9 with TRBJ2-3; TRBD2 is a possible D gene (7 bases). CDR1 and CDR2 (germline): SGDLS, YYNGEE. Deletions cut 2 bases from V and 4 bases from J, with 11 bases between. This CDR3 contains 14 residues.

This clone appeared a few times. This rearrangement joins TRBV10-1 to TRBJ1-4; D remains unclear. The CDR3 runs 14 residues. Germline CDR1 WNHNN, CDR2 SYGVQD (reference sequence). V was pared by 0 bases and J by 3 bases, with 5 bases between. The CDR3 nucleotides are TGCGCCAGCAGTGAGTCGGCGGCTAATGAAAAACTGTTTTTT. It translates to CASSESAANEKLFF.

This chain joins TRBV4-2 and TRBJ2-5; 8 bases align to TRBD1. This CDR3 has 16 residues. CDR1 and CDR2 from the germline V gene are LGHNA and YNFKEQ. With 4 bases clipped from V and 5 bases from J, the junction kept 12 bases outside the gene matches. The CDR3 bases are TGTGCCAGCAGCCGACGGCCAGGGGGCCCGGGCGAGACCCAGTACTTC. As protein: CASSRRPGGPGETQYF.

V usage is TRBV6-5 and J usage is TRBJ2-5, with a tentative D call TRBD2 (5 bases). Gene TRBJ2-7 matches the end of the DNA better, so the J call may be wrong. The CDR3 spans 14 residues. Germline V lookup: CDR1 MNHEY, CDR2 SVGAGI. In DNA form, the CDR3 reads TGTGCCAGCACGGACTTAGTAGGTCGTCGCGAGCAGTACTTC. Residues: CASTDLVGRREQYF.

This clone was detected once. This sequence joins TRBV4-1 and TRBJ2-5; the match to TRBD1 covers 10 bases. The DNA end favors TRBJ2-7, so the J call may be wrong. This CDR3 has 17 residues. CDR1 and CDR2 from the germline V gene are MGHRA and YSYEKL. The DNA for the CDR3 is TGCGCCAGCAGCCAAGATCCAACCGGGACAGGGGATTACGAGCAGTACTTC. Its protein product is CASSQDPTGTGDYEQYF.

The V gene is TRBV11-3, the J gene TRBJ2-7; no firm D call. Germline V gives CDR1 SGHNT, CDR2 YENEEA. The CDR3 loop spans 15 amino acids. The ends were cut back, 1 base at V and 4 bases at J, with 14 bases in the middle. CDR3 DNA sequence: TGTGCCAGCAGCTTAGGTCCGATGTTGAGTTACGAGCAGTACTTC. Protein sequence: CASSLGPMLSYEQYF. Filled out from reference TRBV11-3 and TRBJ2-7, the complete variable domain reads EAGVVQSPRYKIIEKKQPVAFWCNPISGHNTLYWYLQNLGQGPELLIRYENEEAVDDSQLPKDRFSAERLKGVDSTLKIQPAELGDSAVYLCASSLGPMLSYEQYFGPGTRLTVT.

The chain has TRBV30 and TRBJ1-1; D remains ambiguous. The germline V gene has CDR1 GTSNPN and CDR2 SVGIG (reference sequence). V lost 0 bases and J lost 1, with 6 bases in between. This CDR3 contains 13 residues. CDR3 sequence reads: CAWSVLGNTEAFF. The CDR3 region has the DNA TGTGCCTGGAGTGTACTCGGGAACACTGAAGCTTTCTTT.